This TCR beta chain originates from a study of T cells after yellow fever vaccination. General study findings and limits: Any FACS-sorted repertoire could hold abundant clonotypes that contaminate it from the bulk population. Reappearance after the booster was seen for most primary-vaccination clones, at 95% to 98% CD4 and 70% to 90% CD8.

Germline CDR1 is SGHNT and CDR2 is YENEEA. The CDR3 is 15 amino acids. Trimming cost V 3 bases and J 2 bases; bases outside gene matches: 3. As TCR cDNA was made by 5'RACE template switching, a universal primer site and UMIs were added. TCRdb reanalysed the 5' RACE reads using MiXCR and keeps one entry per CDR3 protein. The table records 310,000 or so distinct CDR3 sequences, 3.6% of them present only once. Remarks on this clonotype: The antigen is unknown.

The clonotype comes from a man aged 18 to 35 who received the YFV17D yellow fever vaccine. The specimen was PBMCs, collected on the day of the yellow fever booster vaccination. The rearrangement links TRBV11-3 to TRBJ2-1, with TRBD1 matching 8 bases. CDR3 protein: CASSLRQGTYNEQFF. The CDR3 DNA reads TGTGCCAGCAGCTTGCGACAGGGGACCTACAATGAGCAGTTCTTC.